The next 25 T cell receptor beta chains were all read from a single sample in a study of blood T cell repertoires in COVID-19. The protocol was immunoSEQ multiplex PCR, while the TCRdb copy is restricted to in-frame clones and leaves out a portion. The table has around 70,000 clones, more than 75% seen once; the top ten hold roughly 16%. Input material: peripheral blood. The receptors shown here come from a human donor in a cohort sampled during active COVID-19.

CDR3 sequence: CASSYASPTSGSHEQYF. CDR3 bases: TGTGCCAGCAGTTACGCGTCGCCGACTAGCGGGAGCCACGAGCAGTACTTC. This chain joins TRBV6-2 or TRBV6-3 and TRBJ2-7; the match to TRBD2 covers 12 bases. CDR3 size: 17 residues. The V segment lost 2 bases and the J segment 5 bases; nucleotides outside the gene matches: 10. Germline V CDR1 and CDR2: MNHEY, SVGEGT.

J is TRBJ1-4 and V is TRBV5-1; D gene ambiguous. This CDR3 spans 15 amino acids. Germline values: CDR1 SGHRS, CDR2 YFSETQ. V lost 4 bases and J lost 5, with 15 bases in between. CDR3 amino acids: CASSPGTAYNEKLFF. The CDR3 nucleotides read TGCGCCAGCAGCCCGGGAACGGCCTACAATGAAAAACTGTTTTTT.

In DNA form, the CDR3 reads TGTGCCAGCAGTCCGCGGGGGGGCTTAAATACGCAGTATTTT. It codes for CASSPRGGLNTQYF. The J gene is TRBJ2-3, the V gene TRBV27; 9 nucleotides match TRBD2. The CDR3 is 14 amino acids. The junction had 7 bases not matched to a gene; V was cut back by 5 bases and J by 7 bases. The germline CDR1 and CDR2 sequences are MNHEY and SMNVEV (reference sequence).

This chain uses TRBV6-2 or TRBV6-3 with TRBJ1-4, with D possibly being TRBD1 (5 bases). V was cut by 2 bases and J by 3 bases, with 13 bases left in between. Germline values: CDR1 MNHEY, CDR2 SVGEGT. This CDR3 has 16 residues. The CDR3 is CASSYGGATANEKLFF. CDR3 nucleotides: TGTGCCAGCAGTTACGGCGGGGCGACAGCTAATGAAAAACTGTTTTTT.

This clone was seen ten or more times. The chain employs TRBV6-5 and TRBJ2-7; 10 bases agree with TRBD1. Germline loops: CDR1 MNHEY, CDR2 SVGAGI. V dropped 6 bases and J dropped 5; count of bases not matched to a gene: 7. The CDR3 extends over 14 amino acids. The CDR3 protein is CASSRRTGGDEQYF. CDR3 coding DNA: TGTGCCAGCAGCCGCCGGACAGGGGGAGACGAGCAGTACTTC.

This clone was observed a single time. The chain has TRBV7-9 and TRBJ1-2; D possibly corresponds to TRBD1 (6 bases). This CDR3 has 18 amino acids. Trimming removed 9 bases from V and 6 bases from J, with 32 bases in between. The germline gives CDR1 SEHNR, CDR2 FQNEAQ (reference sequence). The CDR3 sequence: CASNRQAPTGTTGNGYTF. CDR3 bases: TGTGCCAGTAACCGCCAGGCCCCTACCGGGACCACAGGGAATGGCTACACCTTC.

The chain has TRBV2 and TRBJ1-5; a weak D match, TRBD1 (5 bases). CDR1 is SNHLY and CDR2 is FYNNEI in the germline V gene. Trimming cost V 6 bases and J 12 bases, with 9 bases left between them. This CDR3 comprises 10 residues. The DNA for the CDR3 is TGTGCCAGCAGGGGGGGGGACCAGCATTTT. Its translation: CASRGGDQHF.

This chain joins TRBV3-1 (or the pseudogene TRBV3-2) and TRBJ2-3; TRBD1 might be the D (5 bases). V gave up 0 bases and J gave up 5 bases, with 12 bases separating them. The CDR3 sequence is 15 residues long. Per the germline V gene, CDR1 is LGHDT and CDR2 is YNNKEL (reference sequence). CDR3 region: CASSQDRSGLDTQYF. The CDR3 DNA follows: TGTGCCAGCAGCCAAGATCGGTCAGGGTTAGATACGCAGTATTTT.

This chain connects TRBV18 to TRBJ2-3; D perhaps matches TRBD2 (6 bases). V gave up 3 bases and J gave up 5 bases, with 12 bases separating them. The CDR3 length is 14 residues. Germline-derived CDR1 and CDR2 are KGHSH and LQKENI. The CDR3 region has the DNA TGTGCCAGCTCACCGTCGACTAGGAGAGATACGCAGTATTTT. Its translation: CASSPSTRRDTQYF.

The gene calls are TRBV7-2 and TRBJ2-5, with TRBD2 matching 12 bases. Germline lookup yields CDR1 SGHTA and CDR2 FQGNSA. V lost 2 bases, J lost 5 bases, and 6 bases stayed unmatched. This CDR3 has 16 residues. CDR3 in amino acids: CASSLTRLAGAETQYF. CDR3 DNA sequence: TGTGCCAGCAGCTTAACGCGACTAGCGGGAGCCGAGACCCAGTACTTC.

This sequence joins TRBV11-2 and TRBJ2-7, with D unresolved. The CDR3 contains 15 residues. CDR1 SGHAT and CDR2 FQNNGV come from the germline V gene. V was trimmed by 2 bases and J by 1 base, leaving 12 bases between them. Here the CDR3 reads CASSLLQTPSYEQYF. The DNA of the CDR3 is TGTGCCAGCAGCTTATTACAGACGCCATCCTACGAGCAGTACTTC.

The rearrangement uses TRBV29-1 and TRBJ1-1; D uncertain. CDR1 is SQVTM and CDR2 is ANQGSEA in the germline V gene. The CDR3 is 12 amino acids. V shed 6 bases and J shed 0 bases, with 8 bases lying between them. CDR3 DNA: TGCAGCGTGGATCAGGTGAACACTGAAGCTTTCTTT. Translation: CSVDQVNTEAFF.

The chain has TRBV5-4 and TRBJ2-5, with a tentative D call TRBD1 (6 bases). V lost 10 bases to trimming and J lost 5 bases, with 18 bases between them. The CDR3 spans 13 residues. Germline V CDR1 and CDR2: SGHNT, YYREEE (reference sequence). CDR3 in amino acids: CAGSGQTGETQYF. For the CDR3, the DNA is TGTGCCGGCTCAGGACAGACCGGGGAGACCCAGTACTTC. Supplemented by reference TRBV5-4 and TRBJ2-5, the full variable domain reads ETGVTQSPTHLIKTRGQQVTLRCSSQSGHNTVSWYQQALGQGPQFIFQYYREEENGRGNFPPRFSGLQFPNYSSELNVNALELDDSALYLCAGSGQTGETQYFGPGTRLLVL.

Here the CDR3 reads CASSLWVTGLSNQPQHF. The CDR3 DNA reads TGTGCCAGCAGTTTATGGGTAACAGGGCTAAGCAATCAGCCCCAGCATTTT. V is TRBV28 and J is TRBJ1-5; the D gene is possibly TRBD1 (6 bases). The CDR3 loop spans 17 amino acids. Trimming pared 0 bases from V and 1 base from J, leaving 13 bases between. Germline V lookup: CDR1 MDHEN, CDR2 SYDVKM.

The gene calls are TRBV5-4 and TRBJ1-1; TRBD1 is a possible D gene (5 bases). Trimming left V 0 bases short and J 4 bases short, with 10 bases between. The CDR3 contains 14 residues. The germline V gene has CDR1 SGHNT and CDR2 YYREEE (reference sequence). The CDR3: CASSLAGMRTEAFF. As DNA, the CDR3 is TGTGCCAGCAGCTTGGCAGGGATGCGCACTGAAGCTTTCTTT.

The chain employs TRBV5-6 and TRBJ2-5; 11 nucleotides align to TRBD1. CDR3 length: 14 amino acids. Germline V gene data show CDR1 as SGHDT and CDR2 as YYEEEE. V lost 4 bases and J lost 4; bases outside the gene matches: 3. The CDR3 DNA is TGTGCCAGCAGCGACGGGACAGGGGGAGAGACCCAGTACTTC. This sequence encodes CASSDGTGGETQYF.

V is TRBV23-1 and J is TRBJ2-1; 14 nucleotides agree with TRBD2. TRBV23-1 is identified as an open reading frame with a role that is uncertain. This CDR3 spans 24 amino acids. Trimming cost V 5 bases and J 0 bases; bases outside gene matches: 24. CDR3 region: CASSITIEGLRGLAGAASYNEQFF. The CDR3 bases are TGCGCCAGCAGTATAACGATTGAGGGACTCCGGGGACTAGCGGGAGCAGCCTCCTACAATGAGCAGTTCTTC.

The chain has TRBV24-1 and TRBJ2-3; 12 bases are a match to TRBD2. The V gene's germline CDR1 is KGHDR and CDR2 SFDVKD. With V trimmed by 3 bases and J by 8 bases, 5 bases remained unmatched. The CDR3 totals 15 residues. CDR3 coding DNA: TGTGCCACCAGTGATCCGCGGACTAGCGGGATTACGCAGTATTTT. Protein sequence: CATSDPRTSGITQYF.

The V gene is TRBV7-2, the J gene TRBJ1-2; 9 bases fit TRBD1. Germline CDR1 reads SGHTA; CDR2 reads FQGNSA. The CDR3 has 14 amino acids. The junction had 1 base not matched to a gene; V was cut back by 3 bases and J by 2 bases. The CDR3: CASSFGQGNYGYTF. DNA of the CDR3: TGTGCCAGCAGCTTTGGACAGGGGAACTATGGCTACACCTTC.

The rearrangement uses TRBV30 and TRBJ1-3; 11 bases map to TRBD1. There are 16 residues in the CDR3. The V and J ends lost 3 bases and 2 bases, in that order; junction bases with no gene match: 6. Germline CDR1 GTSNPN, CDR2 SVGIG (reference sequence). The CDR3 DNA sequence: TGTGCCTGGAGGATAAGGGGACAGGGGGCTGGAAACACCATATATTTT. This codes for CAWRIRGQGAGNTIYF. Together with reference TRBV30 and TRBJ1-3, the CDR3 gives the full variable domain: SQTIHQWPATLVQPVGSPLSLECTVEGTSNPNLYWYRQAAGRGLQLLFYSVGIGQISSEVPQNLSASRPQDRQFILSSKKLLLSDSGFYLCAWRIRGQGAGNTIYFGEGSWLTVV.

This rearrangement joins TRBV6-6 to TRBJ1-4, with D uncertain. V lost 0 bases and J 7 bases, leaving 9 bases between the germline ends. CDR3 length: 14 residues. Germline V lookup: CDR1 MNHNY, CDR2 SVGAGI (reference sequence). The CDR3 coding sequence is TGTGCCAGCAGTTACTCGAGTGAAATTGAAAAACTGTTTTTT. Translation: CASSYSSEIEKLFF.

This clone was observed once. V is TRBV12-3 or TRBV12-4 and J is TRBJ1-1; TRBD1 matches 9 bases. V shed 5 bases, J shed 8 bases, and the junction held 3 bases outside the gene matches. The CDR3 sequence is 12 residues long. CDR3 coding DNA: TGTGCCAGCAGTATCGGGACAGGGGAAGCTTTCTTT. Its translation is CASSIGTGEAFF.

The rearrangement uses TRBV7-9 and TRBJ1-1; weak D call: TRBD1 (5 bases). This CDR3 is 14 amino acids long. Germline CDR1 is SEHNR and CDR2 is FQNEAQ (reference sequence). Deletions cut 5 bases from V and 4 bases from J, with 14 bases between. The CDR3 coding sequence is TGTGCCAGCAGCGGCAGGGATTTAAGCACTGAAGCTTTCTTT. Translating gives CASSGRDLSTEAFF.

The chain combines TRBV4-1 with TRBJ2-7; D is ambiguous. The V and J ends lost 0 bases and 4 bases respectively, with 7 bases between them. Germline CDR1 reads MGHRA; CDR2 reads YSYEKL. This CDR3 is 13 amino acids long. The CDR3 loop reads CASSQERVYEQYF. CDR3 coding DNA: TGCGCCAGCAGCCAAGAAAGAGTTTACGAGCAGTACTTC.

J is TRBJ2-1 and V is TRBV19; 11 bases fit TRBD1. V shed 10 bases, J shed 10 bases, and the junction held 6 bases outside the gene matches. The CDR3 runs to 12 residues. From germline, CDR1 is LNHDA and CDR2 SQIVND (reference sequence). Here the CDR3 DNA reads TGTGCCATTGGACAGGGGGCGTCGGAGCAGTTCTTC. Its protein is CAIGQGASEQFF.